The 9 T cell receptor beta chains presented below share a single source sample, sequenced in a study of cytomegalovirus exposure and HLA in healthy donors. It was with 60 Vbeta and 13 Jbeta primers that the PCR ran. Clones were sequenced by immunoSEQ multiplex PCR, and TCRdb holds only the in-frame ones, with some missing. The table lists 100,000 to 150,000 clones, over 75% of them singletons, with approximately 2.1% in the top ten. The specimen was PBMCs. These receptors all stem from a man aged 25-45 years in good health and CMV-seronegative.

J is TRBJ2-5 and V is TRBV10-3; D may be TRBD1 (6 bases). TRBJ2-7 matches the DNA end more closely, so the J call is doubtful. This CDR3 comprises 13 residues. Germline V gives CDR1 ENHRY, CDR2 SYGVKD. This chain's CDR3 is CAISFGNRDEQYF. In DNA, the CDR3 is TGTGCCATCAGCTTCGGGAACAGGGACGAGCAGTACTTC.

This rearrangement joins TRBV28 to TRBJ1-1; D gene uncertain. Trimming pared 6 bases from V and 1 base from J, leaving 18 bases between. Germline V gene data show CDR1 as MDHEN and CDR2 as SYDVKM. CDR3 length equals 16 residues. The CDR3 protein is CASSYTFVGSNTEAFF. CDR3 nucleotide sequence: TGTGCCAGCAGCTACACTTTCGTGGGCTCGAACACTGAAGCTTTCTTT.

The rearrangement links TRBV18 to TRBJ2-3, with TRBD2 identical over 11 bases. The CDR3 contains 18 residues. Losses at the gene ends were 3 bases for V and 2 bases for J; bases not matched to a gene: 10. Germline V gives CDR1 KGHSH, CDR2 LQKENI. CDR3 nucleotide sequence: TGTGCCAGCTCACCGCTTCCTAGCGGGGGGCTAAACACAGATACGCAGTATTTT. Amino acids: CASSPLPSGGLNTDTQYF.

The CDR3 spells CASSLPGNYEQYF. In nucleotides, the CDR3 is TGTGCCAGCAGCTTGCCGGGTAACTACGAGCAGTACTTC. This chain joins TRBV11-2 and TRBJ2-7; D call uncertain. Trimming removed 3 bases from V and 3 bases from J, with 9 bases in between. CDR1 is SGHAT, CDR2 FQNNGV, per germline. This CDR3 spans 13 amino acids. Full variable domain (outside the CDR3, taken from reference TRBV11-2 and TRBJ2-7): EAGVAQSPRYKIIEKRQSVAFWCNPISGHATLYWYQQILGQGPKLLIQFQNNGVVDDSQLPKDRFSAERLKGVDSTLKIQPAKLEDSAVYLCASSLPGNYEQYFGPGTRLTVT.

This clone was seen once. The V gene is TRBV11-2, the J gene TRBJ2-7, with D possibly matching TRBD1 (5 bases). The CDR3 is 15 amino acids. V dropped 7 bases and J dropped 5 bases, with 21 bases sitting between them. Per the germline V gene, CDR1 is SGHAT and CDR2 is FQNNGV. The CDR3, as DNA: TGTGCCAGCATTCTGGGCAGGGCGTTTTGGGACGAGCAGTACTTC. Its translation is CASILGRAFWDEQYF.

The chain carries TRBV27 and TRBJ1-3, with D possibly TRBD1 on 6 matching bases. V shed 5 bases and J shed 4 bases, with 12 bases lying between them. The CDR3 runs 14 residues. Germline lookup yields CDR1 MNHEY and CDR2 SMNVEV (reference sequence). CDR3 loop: CASSAGTPGNTIYF. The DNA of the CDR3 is TGTGCCAGCAGTGCCGGGACACCAGGAAACACCATATATTTT.

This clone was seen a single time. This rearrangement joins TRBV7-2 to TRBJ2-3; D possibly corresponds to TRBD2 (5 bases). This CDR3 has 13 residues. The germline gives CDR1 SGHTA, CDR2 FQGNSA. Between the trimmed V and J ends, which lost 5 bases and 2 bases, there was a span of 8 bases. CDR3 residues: CASSRTDTDTQYF. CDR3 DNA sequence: TGTGCCAGCAGCCGGACTGACACAGATACGCAGTATTTT.

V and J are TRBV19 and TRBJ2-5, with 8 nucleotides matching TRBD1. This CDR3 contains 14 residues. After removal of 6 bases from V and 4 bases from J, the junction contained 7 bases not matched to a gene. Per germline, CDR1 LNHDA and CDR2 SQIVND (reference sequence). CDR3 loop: CASSPDRARETQYF. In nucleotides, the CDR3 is TGTGCCAGTAGCCCGGACAGGGCGCGAGAGACCCAGTACTTC.

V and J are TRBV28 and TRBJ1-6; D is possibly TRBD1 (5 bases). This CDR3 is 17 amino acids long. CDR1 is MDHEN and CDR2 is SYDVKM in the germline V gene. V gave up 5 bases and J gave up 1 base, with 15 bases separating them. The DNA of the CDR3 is TGTGCCAGCAGTCCAAATTTCGGGGGTTCCTATAATTCACCCCTCCACTTT. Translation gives CASSPNFGGSYNSPLHF. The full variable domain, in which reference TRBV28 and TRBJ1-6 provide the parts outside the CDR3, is DVKVTQSSRYLVKRTGEKVFLECVQDMDHENMFWYRQDPGLGLRLIYFSYDVKMKEKGDIPEGYSVSREKKERFSLILESASTNQTSMYLCASSPNFGGSYNSPLHFGNGTRLTVT.